What follows describes a single TCR beta chain. The study recruited people aged roughly 18 to 95 years across approximately 24 US areas. The study assigned cohorts using participant-reported clinical history. The data belong to a study of blood T cell repertoires in COVID-19. The germline V and J ends were trimmed by 2 bases and 5 bases, with 12 bases remaining between them. The CDR3 has 15 amino acids. Looked up from germline, CDR1 is LNHNV and CDR2 is YYDKDF (reference sequence). Data came from immunoSEQ multiplex PCR; TCRdb stores just in-frame clones and leaves some out. The table includes under 150,000 clones, about 86% detected once.

The source is a man aged 35-49 years with acute COVID-19. V and J are TRBV15 and TRBJ2-2; D possibly corresponds to TRBD1 (6 bases). Input material: PBMCs or T cells enriched from blood (not recorded which). CDR3 loop: CATSRPSTGTGELFF. The CDR3 coding sequence is TGTGCCACCAGCAGACCCTCGACAGGAACCGGGGAGCTGTTTTTT.